This T cell receptor beta chain was sequenced in a study of blood T cells in healthy people across ages. Study at large: When template switching was applied, about one barcoded beta molecule was captured per two T cells.

The germline V gene has CDR1 LGHDT and CDR2 YNNKEL (reference sequence). This CDR3 region has 16 residues. V was clipped by 3 bases and J by 2 bases; unmatched bases: 4. Using a J-beta primer mix together with a sample-barcoded 5' primer, a second PCR was run for roughly 6 to 12 cycles. Unique molecular identifiers of 12 random nucleotides labeled each cDNA. TCRdb redid the calling of the 5' RACE reads with MiXCR, one entry per CDR3 protein. The repertoire holds around 1.5 million distinct CDR3 sequences, with around 35% as singletons. In terms of origin and age, donors were healthy Caucasian individuals from Russia aged about 6 to 100. Every sample gave at least 6 micrograms of total RNA when it was extracted.

This TCR derives from a young woman in good health. This rearrangement joins TRBV3-1 to TRBJ2-1; 10 bases map to TRBD2. Input material: blood. In DNA form, the CDR3 reads TGTGCCAGCAGCCACCGGACTAGCGGAGCCTACAATGAGCAGTTCTTC. This sequence encodes CASSHRTSGAYNEQFF.